The rows below give T cell receptor beta chains drawn from one sample of a study of identical twins. TCRdb reanalysed the 5' RACE reads using MiXCR and keeps one entry per CDR3 protein. The data show under 350,000 distinct CDR3 sequences, with 8% to 9.5% seen just once and around 7.1% held by the top ten. This sample also belongs to another study, concerning yellow fever vaccine responses in identical twins.

What was sequenced was CD8+ T cells sorted from blood. These receptors originate from a woman aged 18-29 years in good health. Both conserved end residues are part of each CDR3. D genes are given only for firm matches. The size entry is marked missing in some rows and otherwise reads once, few, many or a size class.

size: NA; J: TRBJ1-5; D: NA; V: TRBV6-2/TRBV6-3; CDR3: CASRLAGDQPQHF; DNA: TGTGCCAGCAGGCTAGCAGGGGACCAGCCCCAGCATTTT
size: NA; J: TRBJ2-7; D: TRBD2; V: TRBV28; CDR3: CASSTGLAGGSPYEQYF; DNA: TGTGCCAGCAGCACGGGACTAGCGGGAGGGTCCCCCTACGAGCAGTACTTC
size: NA; J: TRBJ2-7; D: NA; V: TRBV5-6; CDR3: CAISPGVLSYEQYF; DNA: TGTGCCATCAGCCCGGGGGTTCTCTCCTACGAGCAGTACTTC
size: many; J: TRBJ2-7; D: NA; V: TRBV18; CDR3: CASSPPAREEQYF; DNA: TGTGCCAGCTCACCACCCGCTAGGGAAGAGCAGTACTTC
size: many; J: TRBJ2-7; D: NA; V: TRBV6-2/TRBV6-3; CDR3: CASSYSTHEQYF; DNA: TGTGCCAGCAGTTACTCGACACACGAGCAGTACTTC
size: NA; J: TRBJ2-7; D: TRBD2; V: TRBV29-1; CDR3: CSVEDRGSGWEVGQYF; DNA: TGCAGCGTTGAAGATCGGGGTAGCGGGTGGGAAGTAGGGCAGTACTTC
size: many; J: TRBJ2-7; D: TRBD2; V: TRBV12-3/TRBV12-4; CDR3: CASSFAGLTYEQYF; DNA: TGTGCCAGCAGTTTTGCGGGACTAACCTACGAGCAGTACTTC
size: many; J: TRBJ2-1; D: TRBD1; V: TRBV19; CDR3: CASSRDSYNEQFF; DNA: TGTGCCAGCAGCCGGGACAGCTACAATGAGCAGTTCTTC
size: NA; J: TRBJ2-1; D: TRBD2; V: TRBV20-1; CDR3: CSARDLNGRAGPEQFF; DNA: TGCAGTGCTAGAGATCTCAACGGGAGGGCCGGACCTGAGCAGTTCTTC
size: many; J: TRBJ2-2; D: NA; V: TRBV9; CDR3: CASSTRDFPNTGELFF; DNA: TGTGCCAGCAGCACAAGGGACTTCCCGAACACCGGGGAGCTGTTTTTT
size: many; J: TRBJ2-7; D: NA; V: TRBV15; CDR3: CATSIPTETLSF; DNA: TGTGCCACCAGCATTCCGACAGAGACCTTAAGTTTC
size: many; J: TRBJ2-1; D: NA; V: TRBV4-3; CDR3: CASSRGIERSYNEQFF; DNA: TGCGCCAGCAGCCGAGGAATCGAGCGGAGCTACAATGAGCAGTTCTTC
size: many; J: TRBJ2-7; D: NA; V: TRBV3-1; CDR3: CASSQDGGPGEQYF; DNA: TGTGCCAGCAGCCAAGATGGGGGCCCGGGGGAGCAGTACTTC
size: many; J: TRBJ2-7; D: NA; V: TRBV7-2; CDR3: CASRTSASYEQYF; DNA: TGTGCCAGCAGAACTAGTGCATCCTACGAGCAGTACTTC
size: NA; J: TRBJ1-1; D: TRBD1; V: TRBV4-1; CDR3: CASSQEQGAPEAFF; DNA: TGCGCCAGCAGCCAGGAACAGGGGGCCCCTGAAGCTTTCTTT
size: NA; J: TRBJ2-1; D: TRBD1; V: TRBV7-3; CDR3: CASSRDRADNEQFF; DNA: TGTGCCAGCAGCCGAGACAGGGCCGACAATGAGCAGTTCTTC
size: NA; J: TRBJ2-5; D: NA; V: TRBV6-2/TRBV6-3; CDR3: CASRYRALETQYF; DNA: TGTGCCAGCAGGTACAGGGCCCTGGAGACCCAGTACTTC
size: many; J: TRBJ2-5; D: TRBD1; V: TRBV5-1; CDR3: CASSPWTGRETQYF; DNA: TGCGCCAGCAGCCCTTGGACAGGGAGAGAGACCCAGTACTTC
size: many; J: TRBJ2-2; D: TRBD2; V: TRBV12-3/TRBV12-4; CDR3: CASSPRVAGGVGELFF; DNA: TGTGCCAGCAGTCCTCGGGTAGCGGGAGGGGTCGGGGAGCTGTTTTTT
size: NA; J: TRBJ2-7; D: NA; V: TRBV9; CDR3: CASGPGYGYEQYF; DNA: TGTGCCAGCGGACCGGGGTATGGTTACGAGCAGTACTTC
size: NA; J: TRBJ2-5; D: NA; V: TRBV7-9; CDR3: CASRVKETQYF; DNA: TGTGCCAGCAGAGTAAAGGAGACCCAGTACTTC
size: medium-sized; J: TRBJ2-1; D: NA; V: TRBV29-1; CDR3: CSVVGGVIPTDEQFF; DNA: TGCAGCGTTGTCGGGGGCGTTATCCCAACCGATGAGCAGTTCTTC
size: many; J: TRBJ2-3; D: NA; V: TRBV29-1; CDR3: CSALGDDKGTDTQYF; DNA: TGCAGCGCCCTGGGGGACGATAAGGGCACAGATACGCAGTATTTT
size: few; J: TRBJ2-1; D: NA; V: TRBV19; CDR3: CASSILPSAYNEQFF; DNA: TGTGCCAGTAGTATACTTCCGAGTGCCTACAATGAGCAGTTCTTC
size: few; J: TRBJ2-3; D: NA; V: TRBV7-9; CDR3: CASSLPGASTDTQYF; DNA: TGTGCCAGCAGCTTACCAGGGGCGAGCACAGATACGCAGTATTTT
size: few; J: TRBJ2-2; D: NA; V: TRBV4-3; CDR3: CASSQGEQELLTGELFF; DNA: TGCGCCAGCAGCCAGGGAGAGCAAGAACTGCTCACCGGGGAGCTGTTTTTT
size: NA; J: TRBJ1-2; D: NA; V: TRBV4-2; CDR3: CASSPGGGDGYTF; DNA: TGTGCCAGCAGCCCCGGGGGAGGGGATGGCTACACCTTC
size: many; J: TRBJ2-3; D: NA; V: TRBV27; CDR3: CASSLFTKTGSEGNTDTQYF; DNA: TGTGCCAGCAGTTTATTTACCAAAACAGGGAGCGAGGGAAATACAGATACGCAGTATTTT
size: few; J: TRBJ2-7; D: NA; V: TRBV4-3; CDR3: CASSQDLAREVGTYEQYF; DNA: TGCGCCAGCAGCCAAGACCTAGCCCGGGAAGTAGGAACCTACGAGCAGTACTTC
size: many; J: TRBJ1-5; D: TRBD1; V: TRBV12-3/TRBV12-4; CDR3: CASSLAGTGSNQPQHF; DNA: TGTGCCAGCAGTTTAGCCGGGACAGGAAGCAATCAGCCCCAGCATTTT
size: many; J: TRBJ2-7; D: NA; V: TRBV5-1; CDR3: CASSSDRAYEQYF; DNA: TGCGCCAGCAGCTCTGACAGAGCCTACGAGCAGTACTTC
size: many; J: TRBJ2-1; D: TRBD1; V: TRBV29-1; CDR3: CSVFGSGTGTNNEQFF; DNA: TGCAGCGTTTTTGGTTCCGGGACAGGCACTAACAATGAGCAGTTCTTC
size: many; J: TRBJ2-2; D: TRBD2; V: TRBV12-3/TRBV12-4; CDR3: CASSQPAGEWDTGELFF; DNA: TGTGCCAGCAGTCAACCCGCGGGAGAATGGGACACCGGGGAGCTGTTTTTT
size: many; J: TRBJ1-1; D: NA; V: TRBV5-1; CDR3: CASSLAGEGPLKGEAFF; DNA: TGCGCCAGCAGCTTGGCCGGGGAGGGGCCCCTCAAAGGTGAAGCTTTCTTT
size: NA; J: TRBJ2-1; D: NA; V: TRBV9; CDR3: CASSVRLGQRDEQFF; DNA: TGTGCCAGCAGCGTAAGGCTGGGGCAGAGGGATGAGCAGTTCTTC
size: few; J: TRBJ2-1; D: NA; V: TRBV10-3; CDR3: CAISELVRYEGNEQFF; DNA: TGTGCCATCAGTGAGTTGGTCAGGTATGAAGGGAATGAGCAGTTCTTC
size: few; J: TRBJ2-1; D: NA; V: TRBV6-5; CDR3: CASSYSLVEGGNEQFF; DNA: TGTGCCAGCAGTTACTCCCTAGTTGAAGGGGGTAATGAGCAGTTCTTC
size: few; J: TRBJ2-3; D: TRBD2; V: TRBV6-1; CDR3: CASSDRTSGSTDTQYF; DNA: TGTGCCAGCAGTGACCGGACTAGCGGGAGCACAGATACGCAGTATTTT
size: many; J: TRBJ2-3; D: NA; V: TRBV15; CDR3: CATSSDSTDTQYF; DNA: TGTGCCACCAGCAGCGACAGCACAGATACGCAGTATTTT
size: many; J: TRBJ2-1; D: TRBD2; V: TRBV29-1; CDR3: CSVLAGNNEQFF; DNA: TGCAGCGTTCTAGCGGGGAACAATGAGCAGTTCTTC
size: many; J: TRBJ2-5; D: TRBD1; V: TRBV28; CDR3: CASSFHTRQGVKQETQYF; DNA: TGTGCCAGCAGTTTCCATACCCGGCAGGGGGTGAAACAAGAGACCCAGTACTTC
size: many; J: TRBJ2-7; D: TRBD1; V: TRBV11-2; CDR3: CASAGGYYEQYF; DNA: TGTGCCAGCGCAGGGGGCTACTACGAGCAGTACTTC
size: NA; J: TRBJ2-1; D: TRBD2; V: TRBV20-1; CDR3: CSARDLAGVYNEQFF; DNA: TGCAGTGCTAGAGACCTAGCGGGAGTCTACAATGAGCAGTTCTTC
size: few; J: TRBJ2-3; D: NA; V: TRBV9; CDR3: CASSDWGGRNADTQYF; DNA: TGTGCCAGCAGCGATTGGGGGGGCCGGAACGCAGATACGCAGTATTTT
size: NA; J: TRBJ1-5; D: NA; V: TRBV5-1; CDR3: CASSLGEASHGQPQHF; DNA: TGCGCCAGCAGCTTGGGGGAGGCTTCACACGGTCAGCCCCAGCATTTT
size: NA; J: TRBJ2-3; D: TRBD1; V: TRBV5-1; CDR3: CASSLRTGVDTQYF; DNA: TGCGCCAGCAGCTTGCGGACAGGGGTGGATACGCAGTATTTT
size: NA; J: TRBJ2-1; D: NA; V: TRBV12-5; CDR3: CASGTGLSSYNEQFF; DNA: TGTGCTAGTGGCACAGGGCTGAGCTCCTACAATGAGCAGTTCTTC
size: NA; J: TRBJ2-4; D: NA; V: TRBV11-2; CDR3: CASSLFRGEAKNIQYF; DNA: TGTGCCAGCAGCTTATTCAGGGGGGAGGCCAAAAACATTCAGTACTTC
size: few; J: TRBJ2-1; D: TRBD2; V: TRBV6-2/TRBV6-3; CDR3: CASSRRLAGVVDEQFF; DNA: TGTGCCAGCAGTCGACGACTAGCGGGAGTGGTCGATGAGCAGTTCTTC
size: NA; J: TRBJ2-1; D: NA; V: TRBV7-3; CDR3: CASSLKGGGTNSYNEQFF; DNA: TGTGCCAGCAGCTTAAAGGGGGGTGGCACGAACTCCTACAATGAGCAGTTCTTC
size: few; J: TRBJ1-1; D: NA; V: TRBV12-3/TRBV12-4; CDR3: CASRFGATEAFF; DNA: TGTGCCAGCAGGTTCGGGGCTACTGAAGCTTTCTTT
size: few; J: TRBJ2-3; D: NA; V: TRBV7-9; CDR3: CASSTPPPGLDTQYF; DNA: TGTGCCAGCAGCACCCCCCCGCCAGGGCTGGATACGCAGTATTTT
size: NA; J: TRBJ2-7; D: NA; V: TRBV3-1; CDR3: CASSQDLGGREQYF; DNA: TGTGCCAGCAGCCAAGATTTGGGGGGCCGCGAGCAGTACTTC
size: many; J: TRBJ2-7; D: NA; V: TRBV7-9; CDR3: CASEGDEQYF; DNA: TGTGCCAGCGAAGGAGACGAGCAGTACTTC